The 17 T cell receptor beta chains in this list originate from one sample, sequenced in a study of CD8 T cells in Susac syndrome. The RNA input was roughly 0.45 to 1 ug, and it was reverse transcribed with random hexamers. TCRdb itself ran the immunoSEQ multiplex PCR reads through MiXCR, one entry per CDR3 protein. In the table there are approximately 150,000 distinct CDR3 sequences, 94% of which are singletons. Sequencing was done on a sample of CD4+ T cells from PBMCs. All receptors derive from a human donor with multiple sclerosis.

The chain recombines TRBV30 with TRBJ2-5; 7 bases agree with TRBD1. Germline loops: CDR1 GTSNPN, CDR2 SVGIG (reference sequence). This CDR3 comprises 15 residues. The ends lost 2 bases at V and 4 bases at J; junction bases unmatched: 10. The CDR3 here is CAWSPLTGIIETQYF. The DNA of the CDR3 is TGTGCCTGGAGTCCTCTGACAGGGATCATAGAGACCCAGTACTTC.

The gene calls are TRBV29-1 and TRBJ2-7; 10 bases agree with TRBD2. The CDR3 contains 13 residues. In germline, CDR1 is SQVTM, CDR2 ANQGSEA. V trimming: 1 base; J trimming: 5 bases; junction bases outside the gene matches: 2. The CDR3 here is CSVEASGSHEQYF. CDR3 bases: TGCAGCGTTGAAGCTAGCGGGAGCCACGAGCAGTACTTC.

This clonotype appeared a single time. The chain carries TRBV29-1 and TRBJ2-3; 9 bases fit TRBD1. V lost 4 bases and J lost 3; bases outside the gene matches: 8. The CDR3 runs 15 residues. Germline assignment: CDR1 SQVTM and CDR2 ANQGSEA. CDR3 amino acids: CSVALSGQGTDTQYF. The CDR3 DNA is TGCAGCGTTGCTCTCTCGGGACAGGGAACAGATACGCAGTATTTT.

The chain combines TRBV20-1 with TRBJ2-5; D remains unclear. Trimming took off 7 bases at V and 7 bases at J, with 13 bases between the two ends. The CDR3 extends over 11 amino acids. Germline V gene data show CDR1 as DFQATT and CDR2 as SNEGSKA (reference sequence). For the CDR3, the DNA is TGCAGTGTGCCCGGGTTCGGGACCCAGTACTTC. This gives the protein CSVPGFGTQYF.

This clonotype was seen once. This chain uses TRBV7-2 with TRBJ2-7; D not resolved. Trimming shortened V by 3 bases and J by 2 bases, and 2 bases separated the two germline ends. The CDR3 loop spans 11 amino acids. Germline V lookup: CDR1 SGHTA, CDR2 FQGNSA. In nucleotides, the CDR3 is TGTGCCAGCAGCTTCGCCTACGAGCAGTACTTC. It codes for CASSFAYEQYF.

The J gene is TRBJ2-2, the V gene TRBV27; D is undetermined. Germline assignment: CDR1 MNHEY and CDR2 SMNVEV (reference sequence). Trimming left V 5 bases short and J 4 bases short, with 8 bases between. The CDR3 covers 13 residues. CDR3 in amino acids: CASSGFGTGELFF. The CDR3 DNA follows: TGTGCCAGCAGTGGGTTCGGCACCGGGGAGCTGTTTTTT.

This sequence joins TRBV28 and TRBJ1-1; D gene uncertain. The CDR3 is 13 amino acids. Deletions cut 5 bases from V and 2 bases from J, with 9 bases between. Germline assignment: CDR1 MDHEN and CDR2 SYDVKM. CDR3 nucleotides: TGTGCCAGCAGTATAACCTACAACACTGAAGCTTTCTTT. Its translation is CASSITYNTEAFF.

V is TRBV7-3 and J is TRBJ2-3; D not certain. Germline V CDR1 and CDR2: SGHTA, FQGTGA. The CDR3 totals 14 residues. V dropped 4 bases and J dropped 7 bases, with 15 bases sitting between them. The CDR3 DNA sequence: TGTGCCAGCAGCTCCCCCTCAACCCCGCATACGCAGTATTTT. It specifies CASSSPSTPHTQYF.

The chain carries TRBV27 and TRBJ2-7, with TRBD2 matching over 15 bases. CDR1 is MNHEY and CDR2 is SMNVEV in the germline V gene (reference sequence). With V trimmed by 3 bases and J by 3 bases, 3 bases remained unmatched. The CDR3 is 16 amino acids. CDR3 protein: CASSFWTSGRDYEQYF. The CDR3 DNA follows: TGTGCCAGCAGTTTCTGGACTAGCGGGAGGGACTACGAGCAGTACTTC.

This rearrangement joins TRBV7-9 to TRBJ2-3, with D possibly being TRBD1 (5 bases). The CDR3 runs to 15 residues. CDR1 is SEHNR, CDR2 FQNEAQ, per germline (reference sequence). The V gene lost 5 bases and the J gene lost 1 base, with 13 bases spanning the gap. The CDR3 loop is CASSMARAGTDTQYF. CDR3 sequence (DNA): TGTGCCAGCAGCATGGCCAGGGCCGGCACAGATACGCAGTATTTT.

The rearrangement uses TRBV2 and TRBJ1-3, with D tentatively TRBD1 (5 bases). The germline V gene encodes CDR1 SNHLY and CDR2 FYNNEI. V lost 8 bases and J 4 bases, leaving 9 bases between the germline ends. The CDR3 contains 12 residues. In DNA form, the CDR3 reads TGTGCCAGCCAGGGTGACGGAAACACCATATATTTT. This encodes CASQGDGNTIYF.

The V call is TRBV7-9, the J call TRBJ2-7; 7 nucleotides match TRBD1. The CDR3 runs 14 residues. The V and J ends lost 4 bases and 3 bases, in that order; junction bases with no gene match: 6. Germline CDR1 is SEHNR and CDR2 is FQNEAQ (reference sequence). DNA of the CDR3: TGTGCCAGCAGCTCCCGGGACAGATACTACGAGCAGTACTTC. Protein: CASSSRDRYYEQYF. Filled out from reference TRBV7-9 and TRBJ2-7, the complete variable domain reads DTGVSQNPRHKITKRGQNVTFRCDPISEHNRLYWYRQTLGQGPEFLTYFQNEAQLEKSRLLSDRFSAERPKGSFSTLEIQRTEQGDSAMYLCASSSRDRYYEQYFGPGTRLTVT.

J is TRBJ2-7 and V is TRBV7-6; D is unclear. Germline V lookup: CDR1 SGHVS, CDR2 FNYEAQ. The germline V and J ends were trimmed by 5 bases and 6 bases, with 23 bases remaining between them. CDR3 length equals 16 residues. This CDR3 is CASSKRPGPVTSEQYF. The CDR3 bases are TGTGCCAGCAGCAAGCGACCGGGCCCCGTAACTTCCGAGCAGTACTTC.

The chain is built from TRBV4-2 and TRBJ2-6, with D unclear. The CDR3 loop spans 16 amino acids. From germline, CDR1 is LGHNA and CDR2 YNFKEQ. Trimming took off 5 bases at V and 0 bases at J, with 11 bases between the two ends. The CDR3 loop is CASSSSSGSGANVLTF. The CDR3 bases are TGTGCCAGCAGCAGCTCCTCGGGCTCTGGGGCCAACGTCCTGACTTTC.

V and J are TRBV12-3 or TRBV12-4 and TRBJ2-7; TRBD2 matches 8 bases. The CDR3 has 15 residues. With V trimmed by 6 bases and J by 2 bases, 9 bases remained unmatched. The CDR3: CASRKSSGGTYEQYF. The CDR3 coding sequence is TGTGCCAGCAGAAAATCCAGCGGGGGTACCTACGAGCAGTACTTC.

This sequence joins TRBV20-1 and TRBJ2-3; 9 bases fit TRBD1. This CDR3 contains 14 residues. Germline loops: CDR1 DFQATT, CDR2 SNEGSKA (reference sequence). V trimming: 6 bases; J trimming: 1 base; junction bases outside the gene matches: 5. The CDR3: CSAADRGGTDTQYF. CDR3 sequence (DNA): TGCAGTGCCGCGGACAGGGGTGGCACAGATACGCAGTATTTT.

This chain joins TRBV20-1 and TRBJ2-5; TRBD2 aligns across 9 bases. Trimming at V came to 1 base and at J to 4 bases, leaving 7 bases not matched to a gene. CDR3 length: 15 residues. The germline V gene has CDR1 DFQATT and CDR2 SNEGSKA (reference sequence). For the CDR3, the DNA is TGCAGTGCTAGAGGCCAGACTAGCGGCACAGAGACCCAGTACTTC. This gives the protein CSARGQTSGTETQYF.